The 26 T cell receptor beta chains below come from one sample, sequenced in a study of response to subunit inactivated influenza vaccine. MiXCR, applied by TCRdb to the RT-PCR reads, yields one record per CDR3 protein. The table lists about 700,000 distinct CDR3 sequences, about 14% of them singletons. Sequences were derived from PBMCs from blood, sampled less than 15 days before vaccination. Receptors originate from a man aged 45-65 years who received an inactivated influenza vaccine.

V and J are TRBV7-2 and TRBJ2-7, with TRBD1 as a possible D gene (5 bases). The CDR3 has 15 amino acids. Germline CDR1 and CDR2: SGHTA and FQGNSA. V lost 0 bases and J lost 4, with 13 bases in between. The CDR3 spells CASSLANYPGYEQYF. CDR3 nucleotide sequence: TGTGCCAGCAGCTTAGCGAACTACCCAGGGTACGAGCAGTACTTC.

This sequence joins TRBV27 and TRBJ2-7; TRBD1 matches 9 bases. This CDR3 contains 15 residues. The ends lost 5 bases at V and 2 bases at J; junction bases unmatched: 7. Per germline, CDR1 MNHEY and CDR2 SMNVEV (reference sequence). The CDR3 sequence is CASSLGTGPAYEQYF. In DNA, the CDR3 is TGTGCCAGCAGTCTAGGGACAGGGCCTGCCTACGAGCAGTACTTC.

This clonotype occurred a few times. V is TRBV11-2 and J is TRBJ1-5; TRBD1 agrees at 11 bases. The CDR3 runs 15 residues. Trimming at V came to 5 bases and at J to 5 bases, leaving 5 bases not matched to a gene. Germline lookup yields CDR1 SGHAT and CDR2 FQNNGV. CDR3 loop: CASSPGQGVYQPQHF. DNA of the CDR3: TGTGCCAGCAGCCCGGGACAGGGGGTTTATCAGCCCCAGCATTTT.

The chain links TRBV4-2 to TRBJ2-1; 15 bases map to TRBD2. V was clipped by 4 bases and J by 2 bases; unmatched bases: 3. The V gene's germline CDR1 is LGHNA and CDR2 YNFKEQ. CDR3 length: 17 residues. As DNA, the CDR3 is TGTGCCAGCAGCCCAGGGACTAGCGGGGGGACCTACAATGAGCAGTTCTTC. Amino acids: CASSPGTSGGTYNEQFF.

This clonotype has more than one count but fewer than ten. This chain connects TRBV10-2 to TRBJ1-2; the D is unclear. This CDR3 is built from 15 residues. Germline CDR1 is WSHSY and CDR2 is SAAADI. Trimming cost V 0 bases and J 4 bases, with 12 bases left between them. CDR3: CASSESSVVGYGYTF. CDR3 DNA sequence: TGCGCCAGCAGTGAGTCGAGCGTCGTGGGCTATGGCTACACCTTC.

The sample holds a few counts of this clonotype. The rearrangement links TRBV29-1 to TRBJ2-1; D is unclear. The CDR3 consists of 10 residues. The V end lost 3 bases, the J end lost 9 bases, and 6 bases lay between the germline ends. Looked up from germline, CDR1 is SQVTM and CDR2 is ANQGSEA. CDR3 in amino acids: CSVDLGEQFF. The CDR3 nucleotides read TGCAGCGTTGATCTTGGTGAGCAGTTCTTC.

The chain is built from TRBV28 and TRBJ1-5; a possible D gene is TRBD1 (5 bases). Trimming took off 6 bases at V and 3 bases at J, with 21 bases between the two ends. This CDR3 has 17 residues. Per the germline V gene, CDR1 is MDHEN and CDR2 is SYDVKM. CDR3 DNA sequence: TGTGCCAGCAGATGGTGGGGCCTAAAGGGTTCCAATCAGCCCCAGCATTTT. This translates into CASRWWGLKGSNQPQHF.

The rearrangement joins TRBV4-2 to TRBJ2-5; possibly TRBD2 for D (6 bases). CDR1 is LGHNA, CDR2 YNFKEQ, per germline. Between the trimmed V and J ends, which lost 3 bases and 1 base, there was a span of 15 bases. This CDR3 is built from 16 residues. The CDR3 DNA follows: TGTGCCAGCAGCCATCCCAACGTGGGACTCCAAGAGACCCAGTACTTC. Protein sequence: CASSHPNVGLQETQYF.

This clonotype was counted between two and nine times. In DNA, the CDR3 is TGCAGTGCTAGAGTTGCAGCGAGCACAGATACGCAGTATTTT. It codes for CSARVAASTDTQYF. The rearrangement joins TRBV20-1 to TRBJ2-3; D is unclear. The CDR3 runs to 14 residues. V was trimmed by 1 base and J by 0 bases, leaving 8 bases between them. Germline V gene lookup returns CDR1 DFQATT and CDR2 SNEGSKA (reference sequence).

There are many counts of this clonotype. This chain links TRBV12-3 or TRBV12-4 with TRBJ2-2; 9 bases fit TRBD2. With V trimmed by 4 bases and J by 4 bases, 1 base remained unmatched. The CDR3 is 14 amino acids. CDR3 loop: CASSYSGSTGELFF. The CDR3 nucleotides read TGTGCCAGCAGTTATAGCGGGAGCACCGGGGAGCTGTTTTTT.

In its sample, this clonotype was seen many times. Here the CDR3 DNA reads TGTGCCAGCAGTTCTACAGGGGGAAGCTCCTATAATTCACCCCTCCACTTT. As protein: CASSSTGGSSYNSPLHF. The genes are TRBV9 and TRBJ1-6; 8 nucleotides align to TRBD1. The CDR3 runs to 17 residues. CDR1 is SGDLS, CDR2 YYNGEE, per germline. The junction had 7 bases not matched to a gene; V was cut back by 5 bases and J by 0 bases.

There are many counts of this clonotype. This chain connects TRBV6-2 or TRBV6-3 to TRBJ2-2; TRBD2 matches 8 bases. Germline V CDR1 and CDR2: MNHEY, SVGEGT. J lost 0 bases, V lost 1 base, and 4 bases had no gene match. This CDR3 is built from 17 residues. DNA of the CDR3: TGTGCCAGCAGTTACTTCCCGGGACTAGCGAACACCGGGGAGCTGTTTTTT. Its protein is CASSYFPGLANTGELFF.

This clonotype was seen only a few times. The V gene is TRBV5-5, the J gene TRBJ1-5; D not resolved. The CDR3 consists of 16 residues. The germline V gene has CDR1 SGHKS and CDR2 YYEKEE (reference sequence). V was cut by 4 bases and J by 7 bases, with 21 bases left in between. CDR3 DNA: TGTGCCAGCAGCCCCGGCTCATCTGAAGGGTACCAGCCCCAGCATTTT. As protein: CASSPGSSEGYQPQHF.

This clonotype was picked up many times. V is TRBV7-8 and J is TRBJ1-1; the D gene is possibly TRBD1 (6 bases). Trimming removed 5 bases from V and 1 base from J, with 11 bases in between. Germline-derived CDR1 and CDR2 are SGHVS and FQNEAQ. The CDR3 totals 14 residues. The CDR3 region is CASSTKGGNTEAFF. The CDR3 DNA sequence: TGTGCCAGCAGCACAAAAGGGGGGAACACTGAAGCTTTCTTT.

This clonotype was counted at least ten times. The rearrangement links TRBV20-1 to TRBJ2-5; tentatively, D is TRBD2 (5 bases). CDR3 length equals 12 residues. The V and J ends lost 6 bases and 5 bases respectively, with 13 bases between them. Germline CDR1 is DFQATT and CDR2 is SNEGSKA (reference sequence). As DNA, the CDR3 is TGCAGTGCCCCCCTACCGGGGGAGACCCAGTACTTC. Translating it yields CSAPLPGETQYF.

V usage is TRBV10-3 and J usage is TRBJ2-1, with 9 bases identical to TRBD1. J gave up 5 bases and V 8 bases, and 1 base lay outside the gene matches. The germline V gene encodes CDR1 ENHRY and CDR2 SYGVKD. The CDR3 is 12 amino acids. CDR3 residues: CAIRQGDNEQFF. DNA for the CDR3: TGTGCCATCCGACAGGGGGACAATGAGCAGTTCTTC.

This clonotype was counted between two and nine times. The J gene is TRBJ2-4, the V gene TRBV20-1; D is ambiguous. The CDR3 has 11 residues. The V end was cut by 4 bases, the J end by 16 bases, with 17 bases between. Germline CDR1 reads DFQATT; CDR2 reads SNEGSKA (reference sequence). Here the CDR3 reads CSAKGEAQGYF. CDR3 DNA sequence: TGCAGTGCTAAGGGTGAGGCACAAGGCTACTTC.

This chain joins TRBV20-1 and TRBJ2-3; 8 nucleotides align to TRBD2. Germline CDR1 reads DFQATT; CDR2 reads SNEGSKA (reference sequence). V shed 5 bases, J shed 8 bases, and the junction held 12 bases outside the gene matches. This CDR3 has 14 amino acids. The CDR3 DNA reads as TGCAGTGCTCTCCTCACCCTCGGGGGGGGTACGCAGTATTTT. Amino acid sequence: CSALLTLGGGTQYF.

J is TRBJ2-1 and V is TRBV6-1; D not certain. The CDR3 covers 11 residues. V lost 8 bases to trimming and J lost 10 bases, with 12 bases between them. Germline CDR1 reads MNHNS; CDR2 reads SASEGT. As DNA, the CDR3 is TGTGCCAGCGGAGAGCCGTGGGAGCAGTTCTTC. Translation gives CASGEPWEQFF.

This clonotype showed up many times. The V and J genes are TRBV10-3 and TRBJ2-5; 13 positions match TRBD2. Germline-derived CDR1 and CDR2 are ENHRY and SYGVKD. This CDR3 is 15 amino acids long. V lost 6 bases to trimming and J lost 1 base; unmatched junction nucleotides: 2. The CDR3 bases are TGTGCCATCAGCAGGACTAGCGGGGGCCAAGAGACCCAGTACTTC. It translates to CAISRTSGGQETQYF.

This clonotype was observed a handful of times. DNA of the CDR3: TGTGCCAGCAGCATAGAGAGCGGTGGGGGCTACACCTTC. This sequence encodes CASSIESGGGYTF. The genes are TRBV7-2 and TRBJ1-2; no clear D. This CDR3 is 13 amino acids long. Trimming shortened V by 5 bases and J by 8 bases, and 15 bases separated the two germline ends. Germline V gene sequence: CDR1 SGHTA, CDR2 FQGNSA.

The CDR3 nucleotides are TGTGCCAGCAGTCAGGGGGCGACGCCCCAGCATTTT. Amino acid sequence: CASSQGATPQHF. The chain couples TRBV2 to TRBJ1-5; 8 bases are shared with TRBD1. The V and J ends lost 5 bases and 9 bases, in that order; junction bases with no gene match: 3. CDR3 length: 12 residues. In germline, CDR1 is SNHLY, CDR2 FYNNEI.

This clonotype has ten or more counts. This chain joins TRBV12-3 or TRBV12-4 and TRBJ2-7; the match to TRBD1 covers 8 bases. Germline trimming cut 2 bases from V and 5 bases from J; bases unmatched to any gene: 5. The CDR3 totals 14 residues. In DNA form, the CDR3 reads TGTGCCAGCAGTTTAATCCTGACAGGGGACGAGCAGTACTTC. Protein sequence: CASSLILTGDEQYF.

This clonotype was seen repeatedly, ten times or more. This chain uses TRBV7-2 with TRBJ2-7; TRBD1 matches at 7 bases. CDR3 length equals 15 residues. V shed 1 base and J 3 bases; nucleotides not matched to a gene: 6. CDR1 SGHTA and CDR2 FQGNSA come from the germline V gene. CDR3 DNA: TGTGCCAGCAGCTTAGAAGGGACAGATTACTACGAGCAGTACTTC. Its protein is CASSLEGTDYYEQYF.

This clonotype showed up just a few times. CDR3 coding DNA: TGTGCCAGCAGCTCTATTAGGACTAGGACCCCCGGCGAGCAGTACTTC. Its protein is CASSSIRTRTPGEQYF. The chain combines TRBV13 with TRBJ2-7, with TRBD2 matching 7 bases. Per the germline V gene, CDR1 is PRHDT and CDR2 is FYEKMQ (reference sequence). This CDR3 has 16 amino acids. The trim removed 4 bases at V and 6 bases at J, leaving 15 bases unmatched.

This clonotype has ten or more counts. The V and J genes are TRBV20-1 and TRBJ2-1; tentatively, D is TRBD1 (5 bases). CDR3 size: 13 residues. Germline loops: CDR1 DFQATT, CDR2 SNEGSKA (reference sequence). The CDR3 reads CRAGKSSYNEQFF. CDR3 sequence (DNA): TGCAGGGCAGGGAAAAGCTCCTACAATGAGCAGTTCTTC.